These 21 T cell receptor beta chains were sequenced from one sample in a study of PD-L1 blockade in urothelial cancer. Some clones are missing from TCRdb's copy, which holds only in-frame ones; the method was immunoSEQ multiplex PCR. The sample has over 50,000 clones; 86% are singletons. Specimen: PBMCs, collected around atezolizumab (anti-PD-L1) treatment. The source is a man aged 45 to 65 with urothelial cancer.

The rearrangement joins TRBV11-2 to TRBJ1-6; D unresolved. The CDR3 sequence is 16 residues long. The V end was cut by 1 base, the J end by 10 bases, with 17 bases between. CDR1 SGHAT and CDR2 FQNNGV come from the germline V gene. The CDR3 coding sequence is TGTGCCAGCAGCTTAGGCCCGGGTTCATCGGAGTCACCCCTCCACTTT. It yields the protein CASSLGPGSSESPLHF.

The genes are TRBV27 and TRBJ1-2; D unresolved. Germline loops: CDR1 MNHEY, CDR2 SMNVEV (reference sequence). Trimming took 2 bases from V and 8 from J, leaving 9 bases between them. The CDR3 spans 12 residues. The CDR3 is CASSLGGRGYTF. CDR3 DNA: TGTGCCAGCAGTTTAGGAGGGAGAGGCTACACCTTC.

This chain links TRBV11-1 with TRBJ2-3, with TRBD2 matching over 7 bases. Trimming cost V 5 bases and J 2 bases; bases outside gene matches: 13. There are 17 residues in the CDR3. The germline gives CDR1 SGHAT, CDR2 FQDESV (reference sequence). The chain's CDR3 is CASSPRSPAGDTDTQYF. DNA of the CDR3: TGTGCCAGCAGCCCCCGATCCCCTGCGGGGGACACAGATACGCAGTATTTT.

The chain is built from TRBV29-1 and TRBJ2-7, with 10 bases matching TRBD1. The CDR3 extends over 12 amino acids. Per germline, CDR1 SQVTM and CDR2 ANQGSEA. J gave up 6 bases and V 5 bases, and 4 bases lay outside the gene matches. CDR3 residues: CSVTDRGLEQYF. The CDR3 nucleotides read TGCAGCGTTACTGACAGGGGGCTCGAGCAGTACTTC.

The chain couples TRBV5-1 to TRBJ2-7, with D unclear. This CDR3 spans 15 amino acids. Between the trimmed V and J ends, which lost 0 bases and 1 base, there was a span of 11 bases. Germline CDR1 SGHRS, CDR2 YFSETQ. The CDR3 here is CASSLVVGSSYEQYF. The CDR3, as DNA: TGCGCCAGCAGCTTGGTGGTCGGGTCATCCTACGAGCAGTACTTC.

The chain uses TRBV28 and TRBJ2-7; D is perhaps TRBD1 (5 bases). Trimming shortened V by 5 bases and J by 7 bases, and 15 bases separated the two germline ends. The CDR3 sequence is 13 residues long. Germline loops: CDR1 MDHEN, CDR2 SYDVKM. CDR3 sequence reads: CASSHPGRTEQYF. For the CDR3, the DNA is TGTGCCAGCAGTCACCCCGGACGGACAGAGCAGTACTTC.

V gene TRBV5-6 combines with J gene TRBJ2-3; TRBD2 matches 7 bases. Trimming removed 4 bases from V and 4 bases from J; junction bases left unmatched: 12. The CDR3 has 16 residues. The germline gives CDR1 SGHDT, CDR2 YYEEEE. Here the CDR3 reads CASSHRLAGRSDTQYF. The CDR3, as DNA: TGTGCCAGCAGCCACCGACTAGCCGGGAGATCAGATACGCAGTATTTT.

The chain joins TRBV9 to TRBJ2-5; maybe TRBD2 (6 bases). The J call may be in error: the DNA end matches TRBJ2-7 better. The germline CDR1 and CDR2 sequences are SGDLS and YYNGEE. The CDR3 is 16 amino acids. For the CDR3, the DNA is TGTGCCAGCAGCCGAGCGAGCGGCGGAGGGACCTACGAGCAGTACTTC. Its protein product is CASSRASGGGTYEQYF.

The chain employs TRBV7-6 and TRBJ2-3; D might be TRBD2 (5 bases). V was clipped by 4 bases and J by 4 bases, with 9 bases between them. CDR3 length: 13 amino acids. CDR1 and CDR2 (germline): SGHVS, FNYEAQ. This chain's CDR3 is CASSSAAADTQYF. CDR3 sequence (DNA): TGTGCCAGCAGCTCCGCAGCGGCAGATACGCAGTATTTT.

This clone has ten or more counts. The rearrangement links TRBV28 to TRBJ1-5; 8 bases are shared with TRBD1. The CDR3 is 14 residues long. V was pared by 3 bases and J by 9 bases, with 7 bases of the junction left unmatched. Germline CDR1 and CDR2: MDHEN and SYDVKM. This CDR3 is CASSLGTGQRPQHF. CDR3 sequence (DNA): TGTGCCAGCAGTTTGGGGACAGGCCAACGGCCCCAGCATTTT.

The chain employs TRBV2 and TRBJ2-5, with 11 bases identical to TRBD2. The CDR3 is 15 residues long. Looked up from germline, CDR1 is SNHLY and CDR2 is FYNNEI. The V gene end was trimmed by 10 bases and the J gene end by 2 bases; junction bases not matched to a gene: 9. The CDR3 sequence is CAISRLAGNQETQYF. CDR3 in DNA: TGTGCCATTTCGCGACTAGCGGGAAATCAAGAGACCCAGTACTTC.

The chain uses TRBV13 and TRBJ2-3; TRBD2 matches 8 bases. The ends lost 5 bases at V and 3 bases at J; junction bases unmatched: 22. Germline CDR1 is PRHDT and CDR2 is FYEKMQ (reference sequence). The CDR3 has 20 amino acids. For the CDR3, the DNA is TGTGCCAGCAGCCCAAGGTCCACCGGGACTAGGGATTGGAGGACAGATACGCAGTATTTT. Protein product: CASSPRSTGTRDWRTDTQYF.

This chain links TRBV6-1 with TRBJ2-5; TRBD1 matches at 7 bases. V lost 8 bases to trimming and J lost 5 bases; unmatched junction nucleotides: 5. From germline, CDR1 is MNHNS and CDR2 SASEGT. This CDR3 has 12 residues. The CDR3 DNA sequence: TGTGCCAGCGAAGACAGGGTGGAGACCCAGTACTTC. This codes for CASEDRVETQYF.

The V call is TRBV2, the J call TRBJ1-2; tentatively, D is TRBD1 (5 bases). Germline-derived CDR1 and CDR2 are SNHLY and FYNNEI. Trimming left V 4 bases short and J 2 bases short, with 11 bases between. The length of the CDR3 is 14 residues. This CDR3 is CASSAMGLNYGYTF. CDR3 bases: TGTGCCAGCAGTGCGATGGGGCTAAACTATGGCTACACCTTC.

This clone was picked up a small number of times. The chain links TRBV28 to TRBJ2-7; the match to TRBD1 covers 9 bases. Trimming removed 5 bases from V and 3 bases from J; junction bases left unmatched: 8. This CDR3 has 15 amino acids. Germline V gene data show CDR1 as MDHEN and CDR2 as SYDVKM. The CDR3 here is CASSGGTGTYYEQYF. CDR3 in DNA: TGTGCCAGCAGTGGGGGGACAGGGACCTACTACGAGCAGTACTTC.

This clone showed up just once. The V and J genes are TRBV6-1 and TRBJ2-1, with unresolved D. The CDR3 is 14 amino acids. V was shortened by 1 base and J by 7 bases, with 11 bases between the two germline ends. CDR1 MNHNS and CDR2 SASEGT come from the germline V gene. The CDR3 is CASSEVDGANEQFF. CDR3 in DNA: TGTGCCAGCAGTGAAGTTGATGGAGCGAATGAGCAGTTCTTC.

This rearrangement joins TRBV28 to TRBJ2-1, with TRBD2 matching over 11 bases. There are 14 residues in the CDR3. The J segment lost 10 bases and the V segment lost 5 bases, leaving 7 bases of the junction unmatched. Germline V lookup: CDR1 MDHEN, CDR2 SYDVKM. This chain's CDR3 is CASSPLAGGREQFF. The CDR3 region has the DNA TGTGCCAGCAGTCCCCTAGCGGGAGGCAGGGAGCAGTTCTTC. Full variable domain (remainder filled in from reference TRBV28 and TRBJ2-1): DVKVTQSSRYLVKRTGEKVFLECVQDMDHENMFWYRQDPGLGLRLIYFSYDVKMKEKGDIPEGYSVSREKKERFSLILESASTNQTSMYLCASSPLAGGREQFFGPGTRLTVL.

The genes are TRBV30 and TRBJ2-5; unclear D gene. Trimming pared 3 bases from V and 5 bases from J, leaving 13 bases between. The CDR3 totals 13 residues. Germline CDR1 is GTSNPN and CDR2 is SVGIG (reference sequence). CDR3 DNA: TGTGCCTGGAGCGGCGACGCGCGGGAGACCCAGTACTTC. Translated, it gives CAWSGDARETQYF. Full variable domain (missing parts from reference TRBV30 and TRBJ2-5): SQTIHQWPATLVQPVGSPLSLECTVEGTSNPNLYWYRQAAGRGLQLLFYSVGIGQISSEVPQNLSASRPQDRQFILSSKKLLLSDSGFYLCAWSGDARETQYFGPGTRLLVL.

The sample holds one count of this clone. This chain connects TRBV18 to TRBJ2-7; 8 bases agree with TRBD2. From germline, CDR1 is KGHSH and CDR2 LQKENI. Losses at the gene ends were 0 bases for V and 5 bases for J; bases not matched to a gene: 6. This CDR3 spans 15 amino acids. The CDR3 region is CASSPPPTSVHEQYF. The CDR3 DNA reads TGTGCCAGCTCACCACCACCGACTAGCGTCCACGAGCAGTACTTC.

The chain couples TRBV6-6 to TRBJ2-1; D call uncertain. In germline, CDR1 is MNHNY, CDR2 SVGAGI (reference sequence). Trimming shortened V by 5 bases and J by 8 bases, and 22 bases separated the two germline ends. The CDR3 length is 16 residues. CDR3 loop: CASSPHDSSFFHEQFF. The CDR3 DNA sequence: TGTGCCAGCAGTCCTCACGACTCATCCTTTTTCCATGAGCAGTTCTTC.

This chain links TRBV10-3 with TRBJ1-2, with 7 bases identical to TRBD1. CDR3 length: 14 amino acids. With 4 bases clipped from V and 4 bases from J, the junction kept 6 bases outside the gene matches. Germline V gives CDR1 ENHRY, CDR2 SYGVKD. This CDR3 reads CAISGRTGFYGYTF. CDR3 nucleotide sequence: TGTGCCATCAGTGGACGGACAGGCTTCTATGGCTACACCTTC.